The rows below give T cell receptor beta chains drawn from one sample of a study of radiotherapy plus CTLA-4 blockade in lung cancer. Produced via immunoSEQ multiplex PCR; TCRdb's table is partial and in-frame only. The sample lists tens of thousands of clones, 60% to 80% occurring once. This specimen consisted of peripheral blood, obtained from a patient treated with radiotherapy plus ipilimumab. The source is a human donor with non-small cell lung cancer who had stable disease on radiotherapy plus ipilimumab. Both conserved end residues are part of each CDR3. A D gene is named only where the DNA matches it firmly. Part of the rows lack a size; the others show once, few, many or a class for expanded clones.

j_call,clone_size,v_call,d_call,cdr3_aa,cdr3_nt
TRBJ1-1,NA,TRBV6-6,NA,CATSSLGDTEAFF,TGTGCCACCTCATCCCTGGGGGACACTGAAGCTTTCTTT
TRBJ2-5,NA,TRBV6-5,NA,CASRVGETQYF,TGTGCCAGCAGGGTAGGAGAGACCCAGTACTTC
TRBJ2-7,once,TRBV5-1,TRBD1,CASSRPGQGYEQYF,TGCGCCAGCAGCAGGCCGGGACAGGGCTACGAGCAGTACTTC
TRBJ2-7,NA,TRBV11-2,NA,CASSTGAGGYEQYF,TGTGCCAGCAGCACTGGGGCAGGGGGGTACGAGCAGTACTTC
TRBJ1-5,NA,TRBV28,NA,CASSLWTGNQPQHF,TGTGCCAGCAGTTTATGGACAGGCAATCAGCCCCAGCATTTT
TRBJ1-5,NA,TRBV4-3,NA,CASSQDTLGNQPQHF,TGCGCCAGCAGCCAGGACACCTTGGGAAATCAGCCCCAGCATTTT
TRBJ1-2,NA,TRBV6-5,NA,CASSYGQSSGYTF,TGTGCCAGCAGTTACGGACAGAGTTCTGGCTACACCTTC
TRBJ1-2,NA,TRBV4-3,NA,CASSPDPRGSYGYTF,TGCGCCAGCAGCCCTGACCCCCGGGGGAGCTATGGCTACACCTTC
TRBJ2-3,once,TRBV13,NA,CASSLRRSSTDTQYF,TGTGCCAGCAGCTTGCGGCGGTCTAGCACAGATACGCAGTATTTT
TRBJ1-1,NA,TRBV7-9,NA,CASSLGHLNTEAFF,TGTGCCAGCAGCTTAGGGCATCTGAACACTGAAGCTTTCTTT
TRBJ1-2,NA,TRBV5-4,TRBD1,CASSLNQGAGGYTF,TGTGCCAGCAGCTTAAACCAGGGGGCTGGAGGCTACACCTTC
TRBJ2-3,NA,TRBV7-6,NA,CASSLGGMGTDTQYF,TGTGCCAGCAGCTTAGGTGGCATGGGCACAGATACGCAGTATTTT
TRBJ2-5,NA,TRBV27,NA,CASSRDYSQETQYF,TGTGCCAGCAGTCGGGATTATTCCCAAGAGACCCAGTACTTC
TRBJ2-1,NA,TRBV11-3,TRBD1,CASSTRDRGKVSEQFF,TGTGCCAGCAGCACCCGGGACAGGGGGAAAGTTAGTGAGCAGTTCTTC
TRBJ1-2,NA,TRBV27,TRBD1,CASSPTSLQGPYGYTF,TGTGCCAGCAGTCCGACCTCCTTACAGGGGCCCTATGGCTACACCTTC
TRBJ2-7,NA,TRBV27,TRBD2,CASSLYRGGPYEQYF,TGTGCCAGCAGTTTATACCGGGGGGGACCTTACGAGCAGTACTTC
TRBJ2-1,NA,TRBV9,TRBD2,CASTPGLVMNEQFF,TGTGCCAGCACGCCGGGACTAGTTATGAATGAGCAGTTCTTC
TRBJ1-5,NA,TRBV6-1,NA,CASTRDGNQPQHF,TGTGCCAGCACTCGGGACGGCAATCAGCCCCAGCATTTT
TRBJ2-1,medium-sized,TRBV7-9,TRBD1,CASSPQDRGFNRMDNEQFF,TGTGCCAGCAGCCCTCAGGACAGGGGCTTTAATAGGATGGACAATGAGCAGTTCTTC
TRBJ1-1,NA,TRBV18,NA,CASSPPGRSEAFF,TGTGCCAGCTCACCACCGGGAAGGTCTGAAGCTTTCTTT
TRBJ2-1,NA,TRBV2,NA,CAGGGRNEQFF,TGTGCCGGAGGGGGCCGCAATGAGCAGTTCTTC
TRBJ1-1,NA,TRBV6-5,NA,CASSYHGGTEAFF,TGTGCCAGCAGTTACCACGGGGGAACTGAAGCTTTCTTT